Below, 28 T cell receptor beta chains from the same sample are listed, as sequenced in a study of sequential checkpoint blockade in melanoma. Treatment described: randomized to nivolumab then ipilimumab (arm A) or the reverse (arm B). Clones were read by immunoSEQ multiplex PCR, and TCRdb kept only the in-frame ones, dropping some. Counted here are about 800 clones, about 25% occurring once; the ten biggest clones make up 13%. The material was tumor tissue (inferred from file names), obtained from a patient given nivolumab and ipilimumab in sequence. These receptors came from a human donor with melanoma.

Within the sample, this clone is medium-sized. The J gene is TRBJ2-7, the V gene TRBV6-8; 7 positions match TRBD1. The CDR3 runs 15 residues. After removal of 2 bases from V and 2 bases from J, the junction contained 6 bases not matched to a gene. Germline-derived CDR1 and CDR2 are MNHGY and SAAAGT. CDR3 protein: CASSYMAGGAYEQYF. CDR3 DNA: TGTGCCAGCAGTTACATGGCAGGGGGAGCCTACGAGCAGTACTTC.

This rearrangement joins TRBV9 to TRBJ2-3; 8 positions match TRBD2. Looked up from germline, CDR1 is SGDLS and CDR2 is YYNGEE. Trimming removed 4 bases from V and 0 bases from J; junction bases left unmatched: 16. The CDR3 consists of 19 residues. The CDR3 protein is CASSPRVAGGGPSTDTQYF. The DNA for the CDR3 is TGTGCCAGCAGCCCGAGGGTGGCGGGGGGTGGTCCTAGCACAGATACGCAGTATTTT.

In its sample, this clone ranks as medium-sized. This sequence joins TRBV11-3 and TRBJ1-5; the D is unclear. V lost 5 bases, J lost 2 bases, and 16 bases lay in between. This CDR3 comprises 16 residues. Per germline, CDR1 SGHNT and CDR2 YENEEA. The CDR3 region is CASSPGVLGRNQPQHF. For the CDR3, the DNA is TGTGCCAGCAGCCCCGGGGTGTTGGGTCGCAATCAGCCCCAGCATTTT.

The chain joins TRBV14 to TRBJ2-1; D perhaps matches TRBD2 (6 bases). Trimming removed 1 base at V and 7 bases at J, with 17 bases between. CDR3 length equals 16 residues. From germline, CDR1 is SGHDN and CDR2 FVKESK. As DNA, the CDR3 is TGTGCCAGCAGCCAAGCAAGACTAGATCGGCAAAATGAGCAGTTCTTC. Protein sequence: CASSQARLDRQNEQFF.

J is TRBJ1-4 and V is TRBV6-8, with D hard to call. Germline CDR1 and CDR2: MNHGY and SAAAGT. The germline V and J ends were trimmed by 7 bases and 4 bases, with 7 bases remaining between them. The CDR3 consists of 12 residues. The CDR3 sequence is CASNTHNEKLFF. The CDR3 bases are TGTGCCAGCAACACACATAATGAAAAACTGTTTTTT.

By its share, this clone is large. DNA of the CDR3: TGTGCCATCAGGGGAGGGGCAGGCAGCTCCTACGAGCAGTACTTC. As protein: CAIRGGAGSSYEQYF. The V gene is TRBV6-8, the J gene TRBJ2-7; tentative D call: TRBD2 (7 bases). CDR1 is MNHGY and CDR2 is SAAAGT in the germline V gene. V lost 10 bases, J lost 0 bases, and 19 bases lay in between. The CDR3 extends over 15 amino acids.

V gene TRBV10-2 combines with J gene TRBJ1-1, with a tentative D call TRBD1 (6 bases). Trimming removed 9 bases from V and 0 bases from J, with 14 bases in between. CDR3 length equals 14 residues. Germline lookup yields CDR1 WSHSY and CDR2 SAAADI. CDR3 sequence (DNA): TGCGCCAGTGTGCCTCAGGGGATGAACACTGAAGCTTTCTTT. Translated: CASVPQGMNTEAFF.

This clone was recorded a few times. For the CDR3, the DNA is TGCGCCAGCACCCAGGGACAGGGGGGATCGGGGAGCACCGGGGAGCTGTTTTTT. Protein sequence: CASTQGQGGSGSTGELFF. This sequence joins TRBV5-1 and TRBJ2-2, with 11 positions matching TRBD1. J was trimmed by 4 bases and V by 6 bases; bases with no gene match: 14. The CDR3 runs 18 residues. CDR1 and CDR2 (germline): SGHRS, YFSETQ.

V usage is TRBV19 and J usage is TRBJ2-2, with 7 bases fitting TRBD1. V shed 7 bases, J shed 4 bases, and the junction held 6 bases outside the gene matches. The CDR3 contains 14 residues. Germline V gene lookup returns CDR1 LNHDA and CDR2 SQIVND (reference sequence). The DNA for the CDR3 is TGTGCCAGTAAAGAGGGGGCGAGCACCGGGGAGCTGTTTTTT. Protein: CASKEGASTGELFF. The full variable domain, its missing parts supplied by reference TRBV19 and TRBJ2-2, is DGGITQSPKYLFRKEGQNVTLSCEQNLNHDAMYWYRQDPGQGLRLIYYSQIVNDFQKGDIAEGYSVSREKKESFPLTVTSAQKNPTAFYLCASKEGASTGELFFGEGSRLTVL.

The rearrangement joins TRBV18 to TRBJ1-3; D might be TRBD1 (6 bases). This CDR3 region has 17 residues. Germline-derived CDR1 and CDR2 are KGHSH and LQKENI. The V end was cut by 5 bases, the J end by 0 bases, with 17 bases between. CDR3 coding DNA: TGTGCCAGCTCATTTTACAGGGAACCAAGCTCTGGAAACACCATATATTTT. This sequence encodes CASSFYREPSSGNTIYF.

The chain couples TRBV5-1 to TRBJ2-5; no definite D call. Between the trimmed V and J ends, which lost 5 bases and 2 bases, there was a span of 16 bases. CDR3 length equals 15 residues. The germline CDR1 and CDR2 sequences are SGHRS and YFSETQ. CDR3 sequence (DNA): TGCGCCAGCAGTGTCGGTGTGGCAGGACAAGAGACCCAGTACTTC. Its protein is CASSVGVAGQETQYF.

V gene TRBV6-8 combines with J gene TRBJ1-1, with D uncertain. The CDR3 loop spans 14 amino acids. Trimming removed 5 bases from V and 1 base from J, with 11 bases in between. The V gene's germline CDR1 is MNHGY and CDR2 SAAAGT. The CDR3 nucleotides are TGTGCCAGCAGTCGGCTTTCAGGGAACACTGAAGCTTTCTTT. It codes for CASSRLSGNTEAFF.

By its share, this clone is medium-sized. The V and J genes are TRBV11-3 and TRBJ2-3, with 11 bases matching TRBD2. The CDR3 has 17 amino acids. The J segment lost 2 bases and the V segment lost 6 bases, leaving 10 bases of the junction unmatched. Germline CDR1 SGHNT, CDR2 YENEEA. The CDR3 DNA sequence: TGTGCCAGCAGTCTTCTAGCGGGGGGACCAGTCACAGATACGCAGTATTTT. This gives the protein CASSLLAGGPVTDTQYF.

The chain joins TRBV25-1 to TRBJ1-5; D is unclear. The CDR3 has 12 residues. V was clipped by 1 base and J by 5 bases, with 3 bases between them. CDR1 is MGHDK and CDR2 is SYGVNS in the germline V gene. CDR3 sequence: CASSELDQPQHF. CDR3 bases: TGTGCCAGCAGTGAATTAGATCAGCCCCAGCATTTT.

This clone is classed as medium-sized. The chain recombines TRBV11-3 with TRBJ2-5; 9 bases match TRBD2. CDR1 and CDR2 from the germline V gene are SGHNT and YENEEA. J gave up 5 bases and V 3 bases, and 7 bases lay outside the gene matches. This CDR3 comprises 15 residues. CDR3 region: CASSFAGGAGETQYF. In DNA, the CDR3 is TGTGCCAGCAGCTTTGCGGGGGGGGCTGGTGAGACCCAGTACTTC. The whole variable domain, filled in from reference TRBV11-3 and TRBJ2-5, reads EAGVVQSPRYKIIEKKQPVAFWCNPISGHNTLYWYLQNLGQGPELLIRYENEEAVDDSQLPKDRFSAERLKGVDSTLKIQPAELGDSAVYLCASSFAGGAGETQYFGPGTRLLVL.

This clone was counted a few times. A junction boundary mismatches the germline segment, possibly from a read error. V usage is TRBV7-4 and J usage is TRBJ2-1; D gene uncertain. Germline lookup yields CDR1 SGHVT and CDR2 SQSDAQ. The length of the CDR3 is 15 residues. The CDR3 loop is CASTLGQSSYNEQFF. In DNA, the CDR3 is TGTGCCAGCACCTTAGGGCAGAGCTCCTACAATGAGCAGTTCTTC. Filled out from reference TRBV7-4 and TRBJ2-1, the complete variable domain reads GAGVSQSPRYKVAKRGRDVALRCDSISGHVTLYWYRQTLGQGSEVLTYSQSDAQRDKSGRPSGRFSAERPERSVSTLKIQRTEQGDSAVYLCASTLGQSSYNEQFFGPGTRLTVL.

This clone is large by share. This chain links TRBV11-3 with TRBJ1-5; TRBD1 matches at 10 bases. The CDR3 spans 17 residues. CDR1 SGHNT and CDR2 YENEEA come from the germline V gene. J was trimmed by 2 bases and V by 1 base; bases with no gene match: 5. The CDR3 DNA reads TGTGCCAGCAGCTTAGGTACCGGGACAGGGGGCAATCAGCCCCAGCATTTT. It encodes CASSLGTGTGGNQPQHF.

V and J are TRBV4-1 and TRBJ2-2, with D maybe TRBD2 (7 bases). The V gene lost 0 bases and the J gene lost 0 bases, with 17 bases spanning the gap. Germline CDR1 reads MGHRA; CDR2 reads YSYEKL. The CDR3 contains 19 residues. The CDR3 reads CASSQEVLRGGPNTGELFF. For the CDR3, the DNA is TGCGCCAGCAGCCAAGAGGTCCTGAGGGGGGGACCGAACACCGGGGAGCTGTTTTTT.

In its sample, this clone was seen a few times. V is TRBV11-3 and J is TRBJ2-3; D is tentatively TRBD1 or TRBD2 (5 bases each). The CDR3 extends over 16 amino acids. Germline V lookup: CDR1 SGHNT, CDR2 YENEEA. The V gene lost 5 bases and the J gene lost 1 base, with 16 bases spanning the gap. Here the CDR3 DNA reads TGTGCCAGCAGCCAAACCGGGCAGGGAGGCACAGATACGCAGTATTTT. Amino acid sequence: CASSQTGQGGTDTQYF.

In its sample, this clone ranks as medium-sized (0.01 to 0.1%). The chain recombines TRBV11-3 with TRBJ2-1; perhaps TRBD1 as D (5 bases). CDR3 length: 16 amino acids. V was pared by 3 bases and J by 3 bases, with 15 bases between. Germline CDR1 and CDR2: SGHNT and YENEEA. CDR3 bases: TGTGCCAGCAGCTTGCTAGGGGCGAGTAGCTACAATGAGCAGTTCTTC. The encoded protein is CASSLLGASSYNEQFF.

The chain couples TRBV18 to TRBJ1-5; 8 nucleotides match TRBD1. The CDR3 has 14 amino acids. Germline V gene sequence: CDR1 KGHSH, CDR2 LQKENI. The V segment lost 5 bases and the J segment 4 bases; nucleotides outside the gene matches: 4. CDR3 coding DNA: TGTGCCAGCTCATCGACAGGGGCAAATCAGCCCCAGCATTTT. Protein product: CASSSTGANQPQHF.

This clone was observed a handful of times. V gene TRBV19 combines with J gene TRBJ2-2, with 9 bases aligning to TRBD1. Germline loops: CDR1 LNHDA, CDR2 SQIVND (reference sequence). The CDR3 runs to 15 residues. With V trimmed by 5 bases and J by 5 bases, 6 bases remained unmatched. The CDR3 here is CASSWTGVKTGELFF. CDR3 in DNA: TGTGCCAGTAGTTGGACAGGGGTTAAGACCGGGGAGCTGTTTTTT. Drawing the rest from reference TRBV19 and TRBJ2-2, the complete variable domain is DGGITQSPKYLFRKEGQNVTLSCEQNLNHDAMYWYRQDPGQGLRLIYYSQIVNDFQKGDIAEGYSVSREKKESFPLTVTSAQKNPTAFYLCASSWTGVKTGELFFGEGSRLTVL.

This clone is labeled medium-sized (0.01 to 0.1%). V is TRBV7-6 and J is TRBJ2-5; D assignment may be TRBD1 or TRBD2 (6 bases each). The germline CDR1 and CDR2 sequences are SGHVS and FNYEAQ. The germline V and J ends were trimmed by 7 bases and 4 bases, with 25 bases remaining between them. The CDR3 has 17 residues. The CDR3 region is CASTFIPGRGGGETQYF. In DNA form, the CDR3 reads TGTGCCAGCACCTTCATCCCCGGCAGGGGAGGCGGAGAGACCCAGTACTTC.

This sequence joins TRBV10-3 and TRBJ2-4; TRBD1 might be the D (5 bases). Between the trimmed V and J ends, which lost 10 bases and 8 bases, there was a span of 18 bases. Germline V lookup: CDR1 ENHRY, CDR2 SYGVKD. There are 13 residues in the CDR3. The CDR3 DNA follows: TGTGCCAGTACCGACAGTCCTATGGACATTCAGTACTTC. This translates into CASTDSPMDIQYF.

This clone is categorized as medium-sized (0.01 to 0.1%). The rearrangement links TRBV11-3 to TRBJ2-7; the D is unclear. V gave up 4 bases and J gave up 0 bases, with 10 bases separating them. Germline assignment: CDR1 SGHNT and CDR2 YENEEA. The CDR3 spans 14 residues. CDR3 nucleotide sequence: TGTGCCAGCAGCTCCCAGACGTACTCCTACGAGCAGTACTTC. Protein sequence: CASSSQTYSYEQYF.

The chain combines TRBV14 with TRBJ2-6; 12 bases fit TRBD1. This CDR3 spans 19 amino acids. The J segment lost 2 bases and the V segment lost 0 bases, leaving 5 bases of the junction unmatched. Germline assignment: CDR1 SGHDN and CDR2 FVKESK. CDR3 DNA sequence: TGTGCCAGCAGCCAAGATCTTGGGACAGGGGGCGCTGGGGCCAACGTCCTGACTTTC. Protein product: CASSQDLGTGGAGANVLTF.

J is TRBJ1-3 and V is TRBV30; D not certain. The V gene's germline CDR1 is GTSNPN and CDR2 SVGIG (reference sequence). This CDR3 contains 12 residues. The V and J ends lost 4 bases and 4 bases respectively, with 8 bases between them. CDR3 DNA: TGTGCCTGGAAGCTTTCGGGAAACACCATATATTTT. The encoded protein is CAWKLSGNTIYF.

The V and J genes are TRBV9 and TRBJ2-4; a possible D gene is TRBD2 (5 bases). Trimming took 2 bases from V and 5 from J, leaving 8 bases between them. The CDR3 loop spans 13 amino acids. Germline CDR1 and CDR2: SGDLS and YYNGEE. The CDR3, as DNA: TGTGCCAGCAGCGTGGCCGGGGAAAACATTCAGTACTTC. It codes for CASSVAGENIQYF.